This TCR beta chain was captured in a study of cytomegalovirus exposure and HLA in healthy donors. PCR used 60 Vbeta primers and 13 Jbeta primers. The data were produced by immunoSEQ multiplex PCR, yet TCRdb's version contains in-frame clones alone and is incomplete. The sample has about 94,000 clones; approximately 80% are singletons. Germline V gene sequence: CDR1 MGHDK, CDR2 SYGVNS. The CDR3 runs to 11 residues. The sample consisted of PBMCs. The receptor was isolated from a woman aged 60-75 years in good health and CMV-seronegative. The chain links TRBV25-1 to TRBJ2-5; D ambiguous. The DNA end is a closer match to TRBJ2-7, so the J assignment may be wrong. The CDR3 reads CASSPAYEQYF. The CDR3 nucleotides are TGTGCCAGCAGCCCCGCCTACGAGCAGTACTTC.